Listed below are T cell receptor beta chains from one sample, sequenced in a study of blood T cell repertoires in COVID-19. Clones were sequenced by immunoSEQ multiplex PCR, and TCRdb holds only the in-frame ones, with some missing. The repertoire holds just over 150,000 clones, with roughly 90% as singletons. Sample: PBMCs or T cells enriched from blood (not recorded which). All receptors come from a woman aged 45 to 65 who had recovered from COVID-19. CDR3s include the opening cysteine and the closing phenylalanine or tryptophan. The order of the fields is D gene, V gene, J gene, clone size, CDR3 DNA, CDR3 protein. The D gene is left open where the match is weak. The size entry is marked missing in some rows and otherwise reads once, few, many or a size class.

D: -; V: TRBV4-1; J: TRBJ2-1; size: -; DNA: TGCGCCAGCAGCCTTAACAGTCAGACCTACAATGAGCAGTTCTTC; CDR3: CASSLNSQTYNEQFF
D: -; V: TRBV7-8; J: TRBJ1-2; size: -; DNA: TGTGCCAGCAGCTTAGCATCCCTTGGACAGAGTTATGGCTACACCTTC; CDR3: CASSLASLGQSYGYTF
D: TRBD1; V: TRBV4-1; J: TRBJ2-3; size: -; DNA: TGCGCCAGCAGCCTTCGGGACAGGGGACGGACAGATACGCAGTATTTT; CDR3: CASSLRDRGRTDTQYF
D: TRBD2; V: TRBV4-1; J: TRBJ2-2; size: -; DNA: TGCGCCAGCAGCCACAGGCTAGCGGCCGGGGAGCTGTTTTTT; CDR3: CASSHRLAAGELFF
D: -; V: TRBV6-2/TRBV6-3; J: TRBJ1-5; size: -; DNA: TGTGCCAGCAGTTTCGGGGACACCACCTTGCAGCCCCAGCATTTT; CDR3: CASSFGDTTLQPQHF
D: TRBD1; V: TRBV6-5; J: TRBJ1-1; size: -; DNA: TGTGCTGTGGTGGACAGGGGGCTGAACACTGAAGCTTTCTTT; CDR3: CAVVDRGLNTEAFF
D: -; V: TRBV19; J: TRBJ1-1; size: -; DNA: TGTGCCACCTATAGGGGGAAAGCTTTCTTT; CDR3: CATYRGKAFF
D: -; V: TRBV27; J: TRBJ1-6; size: -; DNA: TGTGCCAGCAGTTTATCCCTACAGAGCTCCTATAATTCACCCCTCCACTTT; CDR3: CASSLSLQSSYNSPLHF
D: -; V: TRBV6-5; J: TRBJ1-5; size: once; DNA: TGTGCCAGCAGTTACACAGTCGATCAGCCCCAGCATTTT; CDR3: CASSYTVDQPQHF
D: TRBD2; V: TRBV5-6; J: TRBJ2-4; size: -; DNA: TGTGCCAGCAGCTTGGAGCGGGGCCAAGGCCATAACATTCAGTACTTC; CDR3: CASSLERGQGHNIQYF
D: -; V: TRBV9; J: TRBJ1-2; size: -; DNA: TGTGCCAGCAGCGCCGCCCCGGAGGGGTCTGGGCCCAATCGGGGCTACACCTTC; CDR3: CASSAAPEGSGPNRGYTF
D: -; V: TRBV25-1; J: TRBJ1-1; size: -; DNA: TGTGCCAGCAGGGGGAGCCTCATGAACACTGAAGCTTTCTTT; CDR3: CASRGSLMNTEAFF
D: TRBD2; V: TRBV7-2; J: TRBJ2-5; size: -; DNA: TGTGCCAGCAGCTTATATTTAAGGATGGCGGGGGGGCCCGGTGAGACCCAGTACTTC; CDR3: CASSLYLRMAGGPGETQYF
D: TRBD1; V: TRBV3-1/TRBV3-2; J: TRBJ1-5; size: -; DNA: TGTGCCAGCAGCCGACAGGGGGCGGTTCAGCCCCAGCATTTT; CDR3: CASSRQGAVQPQHF
D: -; V: TRBV6-5; J: TRBJ2-7; size: -; DNA: TGTGCCAGCAGTTACTCGATACATCGTGCCGAGCAGTACTTC; CDR3: CASSYSIHRAEQYF
D: TRBD1; V: TRBV19; J: TRBJ2-7; size: few; DNA: TGTGCCAGTAGCTACCAGGGGGCCCACGAGCAGTACTTC; CDR3: CASSYQGAHEQYF
D: TRBD2; V: TRBV5-1; J: TRBJ2-7; size: -; DNA: TGCGCCAGCAGCTTGGCGGGGGGTAGGGTGCCCTACGAGCAGTACTTC; CDR3: CASSLAGGRVPYEQYF
D: TRBD1; V: TRBV19; J: TRBJ1-2; size: -; DNA: TGTGCCAGTAGGACAGGGGCCAAGATTAACTATGGCTACACCTTC; CDR3: CASRTGAKINYGYTF
D: TRBD1; V: TRBV7-2; J: TRBJ1-2; size: -; DNA: TGTGCCAGCAGCGGAAGGGGTAGGGGGCTAAGCTACACCTTC; CDR3: CASSGRGRGLSYTF
D: -; V: TRBV7-2; J: TRBJ2-2; size: -; DNA: TGTGCCAGCAGTCCCCTTAAGAACACCGGGGAGCTGTTTTTT; CDR3: CASSPLKNTGELFF
D: TRBD1; V: TRBV7-3; J: TRBJ2-5; size: few; DNA: TGTGCCAGCAGCCTCGGAAACCGGGACAGGCTTCAAGAGACCCAGTACTTC; CDR3: CASSLGNRDRLQETQYF
D: -; V: TRBV9; J: TRBJ1-1; size: -; DNA: TGTGCCAGCAGCGTACTGGTGGCCACTGAAGCTTTCTTT; CDR3: CASSVLVATEAFF
D: TRBD1; V: TRBV5-1; J: TRBJ2-7; size: -; DNA: TGCGCCAGCAGCTCACGGGACAGGGCCGAGCAGTACTTC; CDR3: CASSSRDRAEQYF
D: -; V: TRBV2; J: TRBJ1-4; size: -; DNA: TGTGCCAGCAGTGACGAGCAGGGTAGGAATGAAAAACTGTTTTTT; CDR3: CASSDEQGRNEKLFF
D: -; V: TRBV6-5; J: TRBJ1-5; size: -; DNA: TGTGCCAGCATCCAAACCTGGACAGCATCCAGGCCCCAGCATTTT; CDR3: CASIQTWTASRPQHF
D: -; V: TRBV6-5; J: TRBJ1-4; size: -; DNA: TGTGCCAGCGGGCTTGATACATCCTATGAAAAACTGTTTTTT; CDR3: CASGLDTSYEKLFF
D: TRBD1; V: TRBV11-3; J: TRBJ2-1; size: -; DNA: TGTGCCAGCAGCTTAGAGAGGGACAGCGAGCAGTTCTTC; CDR3: CASSLERDSEQFF
D: -; V: TRBV5-6; J: TRBJ1-4; size: few; DNA: TGTGCCAGCAGCCCCGGACTTCTTTATAATGAAAAACTGTTTTTT; CDR3: CASSPGLLYNEKLFF
D: TRBD1; V: TRBV7-2; J: TRBJ2-7; size: -; DNA: TGTGCCAGCAGCTCGATCGGGACAGGGGGCCTAGAGCAGTACTTC; CDR3: CASSSIGTGGLEQYF
D: TRBD2; V: TRBV29-1; J: TRBJ2-3; size: -; DNA: TGCAGCGTTGCCCGAGCGGGGGGGGCATTAGATACGCAGTATTTT; CDR3: CSVARAGGALDTQYF
D: -; V: TRBV7-2; J: TRBJ2-1; size: -; DNA: TGTGCCAGCAGCTTTAGTAATGAGCAGTTCTTC; CDR3: CASSFSNEQFF
D: TRBD1; V: TRBV6-5; J: TRBJ2-7; size: -; DNA: TGTGCCAGCATGGCTCGGGACAGTAGCTCCTACGAGCAGTACTTC; CDR3: CASMARDSSSYEQYF
D: -; V: TRBV12-3/TRBV12-4; J: TRBJ2-3; size: -; DNA: TGTGCCAGCAGTTTGATAGCAGATACGCAGTATTTT; CDR3: CASSLIADTQYF
D: TRBD1; V: TRBV2; J: TRBJ1-2; size: -; DNA: TGTGCCAGCAGTGAAGAGGGGACAGGGCATGGCTACACCTTC; CDR3: CASSEEGTGHGYTF
D: -; V: TRBV4-1; J: TRBJ2-7; size: -; DNA: TGCGCCAGCAGCCTGTCCCGAGGGGGGGGCCCTAACCACGAGCAGTACTTC; CDR3: CASSLSRGGGPNHEQYF
D: TRBD1; V: TRBV4-2; J: TRBJ2-7; size: few; DNA: TGTGCCAGCAGCCAAGATCTGGGACAGGGTTACGAGCAGTACTTC; CDR3: CASSQDLGQGYEQYF
D: TRBD1; V: TRBV7-8; J: TRBJ2-2; size: once; DNA: TGTGCCAGCAGCTTAGGCGGGACAGGAGAATTATTAGGCACCGGGGAGCTGTTTTTT; CDR3: CASSLGGTGELLGTGELFF
D: -; V: TRBV25-1; J: TRBJ1-3; size: -; DNA: TGTGCCAGCAGTGACTACTCTGGAAACACCATATATTTT; CDR3: CASSDYSGNTIYF
D: TRBD1; V: TRBV6-5; J: TRBJ1-1; size: -; DNA: TGTGCCAGCAGTTCACAGGGGCTGTTGAACACTGAAGCTTTCTTT; CDR3: CASSSQGLLNTEAFF
D: TRBD1; V: TRBV7-8; J: TRBJ1-4; size: -; DNA: TGTGCCAGCAGCTTAGTGGAGGGGGCTCGGGAAAAACTGTTTTTT; CDR3: CASSLVEGAREKLFF